This T cell receptor (beta chain) derives from a study of monozygotic twins with inflammatory bowel disease. The CDR3 is 14 residues long. Per the germline V gene, CDR1 is MNHNY and CDR2 is SVGAGI (reference sequence). Study conclusions and caveats: IBD patients carried less diverse TCRbeta repertoires (inverse Simpson) than healthy co-twins.

Comment on this clonotype: Its antigen remains unknown.

TCRdb re-called the 5' RACE reads and catalogs CDR3 proteins one per entry, DNA excluded. Its table lists approximately 400,000 distinct CDR3 sequences. This receptor was taken from a human donor with ulcerative colitis or Crohn's disease, or a healthy co-twin of an affected twin (not recorded which). Input material: blood. The rearrangement joins TRBV6-6 to TRBJ2-5; with no DNA, the TCRdb D assignment of TRBD2 cannot be verified. The CDR3 loop reads CASSYDSGGGTQYF.